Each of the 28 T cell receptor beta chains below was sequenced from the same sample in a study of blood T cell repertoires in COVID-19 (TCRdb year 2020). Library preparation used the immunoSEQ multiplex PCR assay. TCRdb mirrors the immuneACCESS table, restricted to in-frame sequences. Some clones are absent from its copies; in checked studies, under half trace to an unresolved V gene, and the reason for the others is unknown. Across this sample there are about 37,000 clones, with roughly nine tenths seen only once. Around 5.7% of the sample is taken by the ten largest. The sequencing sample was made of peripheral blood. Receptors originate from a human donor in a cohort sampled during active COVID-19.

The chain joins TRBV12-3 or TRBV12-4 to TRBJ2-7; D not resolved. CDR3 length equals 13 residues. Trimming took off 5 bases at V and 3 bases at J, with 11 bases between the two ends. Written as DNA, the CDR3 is TGTGCCAGCAGTCTACGACAAGTCTACGAGCAGTACTTC. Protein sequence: CASSLRQVYEQYF.

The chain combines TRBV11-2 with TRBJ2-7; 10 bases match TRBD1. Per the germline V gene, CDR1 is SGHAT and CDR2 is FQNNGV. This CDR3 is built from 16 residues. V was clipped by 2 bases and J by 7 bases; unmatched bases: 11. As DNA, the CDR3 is TGTGCCAGCAGCTTAAGGAGACAGGGGGCGCAGGATGAGCAGTACTTC. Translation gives CASSLRRQGAQDEQYF.

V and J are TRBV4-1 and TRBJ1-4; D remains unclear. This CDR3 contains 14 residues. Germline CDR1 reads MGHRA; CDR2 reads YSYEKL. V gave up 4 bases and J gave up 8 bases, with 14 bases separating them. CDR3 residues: CASSPPGRAEKLFF. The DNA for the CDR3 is TGCGCCAGCAGCCCCCCCGGGAGAGCAGAAAAACTGTTTTTT.

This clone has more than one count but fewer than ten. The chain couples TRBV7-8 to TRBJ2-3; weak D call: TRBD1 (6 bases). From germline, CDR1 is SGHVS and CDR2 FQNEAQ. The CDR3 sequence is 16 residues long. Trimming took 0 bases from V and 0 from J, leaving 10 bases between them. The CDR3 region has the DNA TGTGCCAGCAGCTTAGCGACAGGCTACAGCACAGATACGCAGTATTTT. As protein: CASSLATGYSTDTQYF.

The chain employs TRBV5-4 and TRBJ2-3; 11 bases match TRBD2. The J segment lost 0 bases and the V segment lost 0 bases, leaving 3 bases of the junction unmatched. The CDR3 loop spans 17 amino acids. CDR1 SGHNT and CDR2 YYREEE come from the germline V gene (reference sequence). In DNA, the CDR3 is TGTGCCAGCAGCTTGGGGGCTAGCGGGGGGAGCACAGATACGCAGTATTTT. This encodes CASSLGASGGSTDTQYF.

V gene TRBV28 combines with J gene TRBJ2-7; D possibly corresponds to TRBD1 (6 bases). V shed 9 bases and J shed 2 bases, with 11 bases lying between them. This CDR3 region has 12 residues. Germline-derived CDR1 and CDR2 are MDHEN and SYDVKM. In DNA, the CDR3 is TGTGCCAGTTCACAGGGAACCTACGAGCAGTACTTC. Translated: CASSQGTYEQYF.

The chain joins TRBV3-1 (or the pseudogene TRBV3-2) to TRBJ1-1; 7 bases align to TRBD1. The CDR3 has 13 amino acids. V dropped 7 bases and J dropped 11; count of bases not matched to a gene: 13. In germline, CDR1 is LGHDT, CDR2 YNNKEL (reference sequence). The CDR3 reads CASKGDRGGEAFF. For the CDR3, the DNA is TGTGCCAGCAAAGGGGACAGAGGAGGTGAGGCTTTCTTT.

The CDR3 reads CASSLGTGGSPLHF. CDR3 nucleotide sequence: TGTGCCAGCAGTTTAGGGACAGGGGGTTCACCCCTCCACTTT. J is TRBJ1-6 and V is TRBV27, with 11 bases that match TRBD1. The CDR3 extends over 14 amino acids. Germline lookup yields CDR1 MNHEY and CDR2 SMNVEV (reference sequence). V lost 2 bases and J lost 9; bases outside the gene matches: 0.

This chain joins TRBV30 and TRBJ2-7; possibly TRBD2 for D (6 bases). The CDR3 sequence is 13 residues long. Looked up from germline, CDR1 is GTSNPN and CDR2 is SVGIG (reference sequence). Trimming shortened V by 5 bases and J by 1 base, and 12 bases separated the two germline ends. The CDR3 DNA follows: TGTGCCTGGTCCCGCGGGATTTCCTACGAGCAGTACTTC. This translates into CAWSRGISYEQYF.

Here the CDR3 DNA reads TGTGCCAGCAGCCCACGGCCGACTAGCGGGAGATCAGATACGCAGTATTTT. This gives the protein CASSPRPTSGRSDTQYF. The chain is built from TRBV5-5 and TRBJ2-3; 12 bases align to TRBD2. Per the germline V gene, CDR1 is SGHKS and CDR2 is YYEKEE (reference sequence). The ends lost 4 bases at V and 4 bases at J; junction bases unmatched: 10. CDR3 length: 17 amino acids.

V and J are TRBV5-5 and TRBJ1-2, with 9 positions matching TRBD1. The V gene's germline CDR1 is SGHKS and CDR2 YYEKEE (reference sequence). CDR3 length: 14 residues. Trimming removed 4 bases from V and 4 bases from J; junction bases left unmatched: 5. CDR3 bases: TGTGCCAGCAGCCTGGACAGGGGCGCCTATGGCTACACCTTC. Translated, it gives CASSLDRGAYGYTF. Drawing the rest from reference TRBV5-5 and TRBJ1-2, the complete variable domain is DAGVTQSPTHLIKTRGQQVTLRCSPISGHKSVSWYQQVLGQGPQFIFQYYEKEERGRGNFPDRFSARQFPNYSSELNVNALLLGDSALYLCASSLDRGAYGYTFGSGTRLTVV.

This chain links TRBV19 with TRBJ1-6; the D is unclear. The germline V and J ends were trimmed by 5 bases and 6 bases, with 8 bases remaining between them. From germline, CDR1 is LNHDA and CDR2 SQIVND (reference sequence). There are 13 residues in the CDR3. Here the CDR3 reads CASSPRVNSPLHF. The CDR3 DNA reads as TGTGCCAGTAGTCCGCGGGTTAATTCACCCCTCCACTTT.

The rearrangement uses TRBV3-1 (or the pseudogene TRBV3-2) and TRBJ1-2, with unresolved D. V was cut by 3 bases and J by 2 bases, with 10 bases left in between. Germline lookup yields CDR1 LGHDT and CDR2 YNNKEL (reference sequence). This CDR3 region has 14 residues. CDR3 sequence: CASSQWSGNYGYTF. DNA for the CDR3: TGTGCCAGCAGCCAGTGGTCGGGAAACTATGGCTACACCTTC.

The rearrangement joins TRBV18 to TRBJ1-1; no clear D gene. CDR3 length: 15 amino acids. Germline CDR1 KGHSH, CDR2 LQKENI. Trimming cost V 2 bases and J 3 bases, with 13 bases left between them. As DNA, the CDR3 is TGTGCCAGCTCACCAGGAGTAGGCTGGGACACTGAAGCTTTCTTT. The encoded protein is CASSPGVGWDTEAFF.

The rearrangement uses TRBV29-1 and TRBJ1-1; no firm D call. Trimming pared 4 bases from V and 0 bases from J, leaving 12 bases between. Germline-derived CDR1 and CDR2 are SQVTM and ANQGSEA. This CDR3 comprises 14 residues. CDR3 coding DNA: TGCAGCGTTGGTTCCGGTAGTATGAACACTGAAGCTTTCTTT. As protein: CSVGSGSMNTEAFF.

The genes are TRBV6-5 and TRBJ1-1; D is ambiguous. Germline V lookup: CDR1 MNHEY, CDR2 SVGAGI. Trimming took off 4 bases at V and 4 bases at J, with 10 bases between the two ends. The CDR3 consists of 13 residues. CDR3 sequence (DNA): TGTGCCAGCAGTTTACCAACCGGCACTGAAGCTTTCTTT. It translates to CASSLPTGTEAFF.

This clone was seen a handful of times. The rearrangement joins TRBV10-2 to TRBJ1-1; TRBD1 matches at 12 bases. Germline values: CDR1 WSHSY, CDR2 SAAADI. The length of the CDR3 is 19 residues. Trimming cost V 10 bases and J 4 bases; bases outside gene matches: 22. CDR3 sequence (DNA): TGCGCCACCCGCCAGGGTACCGGGACAGGGGGCCGTTGGGGCACTGAAGCTTTCTTT. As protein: CATRQGTGTGGRWGTEAFF.

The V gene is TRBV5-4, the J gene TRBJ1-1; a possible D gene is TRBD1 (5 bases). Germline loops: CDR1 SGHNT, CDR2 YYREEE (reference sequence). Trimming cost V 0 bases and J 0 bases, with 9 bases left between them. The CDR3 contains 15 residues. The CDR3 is CASSLGSDMNTEAFF. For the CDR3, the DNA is TGTGCCAGCAGCTTGGGTTCGGACATGAACACTGAAGCTTTCTTT.

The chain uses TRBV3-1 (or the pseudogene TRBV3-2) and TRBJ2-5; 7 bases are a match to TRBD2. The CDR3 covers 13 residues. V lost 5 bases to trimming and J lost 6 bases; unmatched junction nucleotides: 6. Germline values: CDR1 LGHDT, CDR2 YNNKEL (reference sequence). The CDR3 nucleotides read TGTGCCAGCAGCGGTGGGAGGGTAAAGACCCAGTACTTC. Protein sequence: CASSGGRVKTQYF.

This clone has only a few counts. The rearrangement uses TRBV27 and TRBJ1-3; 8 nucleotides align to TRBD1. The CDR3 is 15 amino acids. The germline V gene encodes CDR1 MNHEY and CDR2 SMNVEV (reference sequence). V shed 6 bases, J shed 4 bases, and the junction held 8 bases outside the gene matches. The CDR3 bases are TGTGCCAGCAGCAGGACAGGGAGTTCAGGAAACACCATATATTTT. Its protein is CASSRTGSSGNTIYF.

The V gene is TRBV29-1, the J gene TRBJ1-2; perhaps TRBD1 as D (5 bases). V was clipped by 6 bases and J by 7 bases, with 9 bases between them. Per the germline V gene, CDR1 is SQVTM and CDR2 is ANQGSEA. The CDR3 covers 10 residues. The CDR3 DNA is TGCAGCGTCTCACAGGTTGGCTACACCTTC. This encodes CSVSQVGYTF.

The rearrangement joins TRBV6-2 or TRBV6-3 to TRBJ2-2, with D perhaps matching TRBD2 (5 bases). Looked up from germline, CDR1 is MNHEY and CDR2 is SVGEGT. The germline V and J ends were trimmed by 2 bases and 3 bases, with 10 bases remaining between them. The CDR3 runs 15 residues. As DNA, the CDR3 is TGTGCCAGCAGTTACGTTGGGAGAGACACCGGGGAGCTGTTTTTT. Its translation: CASSYVGRDTGELFF.

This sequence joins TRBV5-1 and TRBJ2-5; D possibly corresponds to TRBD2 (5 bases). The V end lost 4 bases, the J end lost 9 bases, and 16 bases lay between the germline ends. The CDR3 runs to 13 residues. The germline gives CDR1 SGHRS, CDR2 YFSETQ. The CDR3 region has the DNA TGCGCCAGCAGCCAAGACCCCGCCGGGGCCCAGTACTTC. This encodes CASSQDPAGAQYF.

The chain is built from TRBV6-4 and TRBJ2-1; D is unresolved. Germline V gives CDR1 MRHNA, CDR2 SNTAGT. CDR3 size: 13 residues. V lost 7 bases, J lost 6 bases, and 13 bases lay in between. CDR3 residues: CASNQAVINEQFF. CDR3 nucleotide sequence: TGTGCCAGCAATCAGGCAGTTATCAATGAGCAGTTCTTC.

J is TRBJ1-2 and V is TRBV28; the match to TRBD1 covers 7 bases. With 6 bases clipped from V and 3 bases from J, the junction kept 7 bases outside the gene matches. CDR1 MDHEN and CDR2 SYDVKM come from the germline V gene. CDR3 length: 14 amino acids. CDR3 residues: CASRTTGLDYGYTF. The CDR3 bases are TGTGCCAGCAGAACGACAGGGTTGGACTATGGCTACACCTTC.

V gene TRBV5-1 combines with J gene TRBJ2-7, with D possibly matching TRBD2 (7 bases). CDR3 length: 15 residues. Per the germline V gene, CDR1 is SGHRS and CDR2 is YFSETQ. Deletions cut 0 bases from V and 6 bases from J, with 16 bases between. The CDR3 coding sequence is TGCGCCAGCAGCTTGGAGGGGGGGCGCAAGGGCGAGCAGTACTTC. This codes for CASSLEGGRKGEQYF.

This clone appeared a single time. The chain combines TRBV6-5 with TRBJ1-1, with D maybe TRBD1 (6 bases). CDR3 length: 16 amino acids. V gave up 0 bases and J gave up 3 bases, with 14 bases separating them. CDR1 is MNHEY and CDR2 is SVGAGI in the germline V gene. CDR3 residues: CASSYSGRGSDTEAFF. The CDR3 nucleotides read TGTGCCAGCAGTTACTCGGGCAGGGGATCGGACACTGAAGCTTTCTTT.

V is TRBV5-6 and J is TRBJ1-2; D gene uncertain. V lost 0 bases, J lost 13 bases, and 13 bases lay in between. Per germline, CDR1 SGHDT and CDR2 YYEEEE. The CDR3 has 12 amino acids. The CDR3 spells CASSLGLRVRTF. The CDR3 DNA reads TGTGCCAGCAGCTTGGGACTCCGAGTACGCACCTTC. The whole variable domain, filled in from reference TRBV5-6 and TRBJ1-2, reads DAGVTQSPTHLIKTRGQQVTLRCSPKSGHDTVSWYQQALGQGPQFIFQYYEEEERQRGNFPDRFSGHQFPNYSSELNVNALLLGDSALYLCASSLGLRVRTFGSGTRLTVV.